The TCR beta chain described here comes from a study of shared clonotypes between healthy human individuals. The ends lost 4 bases at V and 6 bases at J; junction bases unmatched: 15. Germline-derived CDR1 and CDR2 are SGHRS and YFSETQ. The CDR3 consists of 16 residues. Within Nashville, Tennessee resided all donors, each a Caucasian adult. Using immunoSEQ multiplex PCR, the repertoire was profiled, and TCRdb retains in-frame clones only, with some absent. The sample shows some 490,000 clones, roughly 80% of them seen only once. The sequenced sample consisted of PBMCs. This TCR was recovered from a woman aged 40 to 49 in good health. Some clones in this sample may be carry-over from other donors' samples. This rearrangement joins TRBV5-1 to TRBJ2-7, with TRBD2 matching 8 bases. The CDR3 region has the DNA TGCGCCAGCAGCCTAAGTCCCGGGACCCGGGGGGGCGAGCAGTACTTC. Translated: CASSLSPGTRGGEQYF.